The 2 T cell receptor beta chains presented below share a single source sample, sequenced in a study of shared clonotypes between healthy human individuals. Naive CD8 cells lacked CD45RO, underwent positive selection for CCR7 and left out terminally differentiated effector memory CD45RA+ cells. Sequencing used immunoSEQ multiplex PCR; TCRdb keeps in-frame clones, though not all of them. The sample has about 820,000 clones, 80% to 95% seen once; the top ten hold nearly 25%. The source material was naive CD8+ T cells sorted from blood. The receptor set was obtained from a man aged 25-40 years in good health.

The CDR3 DNA reads as TGTGCCAGCAGCAAAAACACAGATACGCAGTATTTT. Protein sequence: CASSKNTDTQYF. The rearrangement links TRBV9 to TRBJ2-3; D remains unclear. The germline V gene encodes CDR1 SGDLS and CDR2 YYNGEE. V was shortened by 4 bases and J by 2 bases, with 5 bases between the two germline ends. CDR3 size: 12 residues. Filled out from reference TRBV9 and TRBJ2-3, the complete variable domain reads DSGVTQTPKHLITATGQRVTLRCSPRSGDLSVYWYQQSLDQGLQFLIQYYNGEERAKGNILERFSAQQFPDLHSELNLSSLELGDSALYFCASSKNTDTQYFGPGTRLTVL.

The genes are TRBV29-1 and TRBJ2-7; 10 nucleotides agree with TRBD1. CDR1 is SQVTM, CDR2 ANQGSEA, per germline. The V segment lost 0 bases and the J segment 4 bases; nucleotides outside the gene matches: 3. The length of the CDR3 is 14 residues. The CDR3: CSVEDPGQGYEQYF. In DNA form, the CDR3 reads TGCAGCGTTGAAGATCCGGGACAGGGGTACGAGCAGTACTTC.